The rows below give T cell receptor beta chains drawn from one sample of a study of T-cell memory formation after mild COVID-19. TCRdb used MiXCR to reprocess the 5' RACE reads, holding one entry per CDR3 protein. This sample yields about 130,000 distinct CDR3 sequences, of which 17% are seen a single time; approximately 4.7% belongs to the top ten. Sequenced material: PBMCs or a T cell subset sorted from them (not recorded which). The source of these receptors is a man younger than 35 who had mild COVID-19 (a few samples of this study predate the infection). Cell type and time point are not known. Both conserved end residues are part of each CDR3. A D gene is named only where the DNA matches it firmly. Clone size, where shown, is once, few, many, or a class for clones that have expanded.

V gene	clone size	J gene	D gene	CDR3 protein	CDR3 DNA
TRBV20-1	few	TRBJ2-3	TRBD2	CSARGLAGAVTDTQYF	TGCAGTGCTAGAGGGCTAGCGGGGGCTGTCACAGATACGCAGTATTTT
TRBV3-1	.	TRBJ2-3	.	CASSLTTARTDTQYF	TGTGCCAGCAGCCTAACGACAGCGCGCACAGATACGCAGTATTTT
TRBV6-2/TRBV6-3	few	TRBJ1-5	.	CASSYRGRLLNQPQHF	TGTGCCAGCAGTTACAGGGGACGTTTACTCAATCAGCCCCAGCATTTT
TRBV30	few	TRBJ2-6	.	CAWSVTSGANVLTF	TGTGCCTGGAGTGTAACATCTGGGGCCAACGTCCTGACTTTC
TRBV6-1	few	TRBJ2-3	.	CASITTMGAGPQYF	TGTGCCAGCATTACAACGATGGGGGCCGGGCCGCAGTATTTT
TRBV24-1	few	TRBJ1-2	.	CATSDRRNYGYTF	TGTGCCACCAGTGATCGCAGGAACTATGGCTACACCTTC
TRBV7-2	.	TRBJ2-2	TRBD2	CASSRTSGGAGSGELFF	TGTGCCAGCAGTCGGACTAGCGGGGGGGCAGGTTCTGGGGAGCTGTTTTTT
TRBV7-3	few	TRBJ2-3	.	CASSPYVTTDTQYF	TGTGCCAGCAGCCCTTATGTGACCACAGATACGCAGTATTTT
TRBV12-3/TRBV12-4	few	TRBJ2-1	.	CASSLQRFREQFF	TGTGCCAGCAGCCTCCAAAGGTTCCGTGAGCAGTTCTTC
TRBV6-4	.	TRBJ2-3	TRBD2	CASSDSTSGAQYF	TGTGCCAGCAGTGACTCGACTAGCGGGGCGCAGTATTTT
TRBV7-2	.	TRBJ2-7	TRBD2	CASSIGGTSYEQYF	TGTGCCAGCAGCATCGGGGGGACCAGTTACGAGCAGTACTTC
TRBV20-1	.	TRBJ2-1	.	CSARRRVGSYNEQFF	TGCAGTGCTAGAAGGCGGGTTGGGTCCTACAATGAGCAGTTCTTC
TRBV6-2/TRBV6-3	few	TRBJ1-5	.	CASSYSRSRVIGNQPQHF	TGTGCCAGCAGTTACTCGAGGAGTAGGGTCATCGGCAATCAGCCCCAGCATTTT
TRBV7-2	few	TRBJ2-5	.	CASTPEWGSSGTQYF	TGTGCCAGCACCCCAGAGTGGGGTTCATCCGGGACCCAGTACTTC
TRBV10-3	few	TRBJ2-3	.	CATFGGRGVLSTDTQYF	TGTGCTACCTTCGGGGGCCGAGGTGTGCTAAGCACAGATACGCAGTATTTT
TRBV28	many	TRBJ1-6	.	CASSPMGALNSPLHF	TGTGCCAGCAGCCCGATGGGGGCGCTTAATTCACCCCTCCACTTT
TRBV29-1	.	TRBJ2-7	TRBD1	CSVEKGTGGSEQYF	TGCAGCGTTGAGAAAGGGACAGGGGGGAGCGAGCAGTACTTC
TRBV4-3	.	TRBJ2-4	.	CASSLLPLPGTAKNIQYF	TGCGCCAGCAGCCTACTTCCGCTCCCCGGTACAGCTAAAAACATTCAGTACTTC
TRBV10-3	.	TRBJ2-1	TRBD1	CAISGAPGQGPNEQFF	TGTGCCATCAGTGGAGCGCCGGGACAGGGGCCCAATGAGCAGTTCTTC
TRBV23-1	.	TRBJ2-3	.	CASSQATVGEDTQYF	TGCGCCAGCAGTCAGGCGACAGTAGGGGAAGATACGCAGTATTTT
TRBV5-1	.	TRBJ2-4	.	CASSLDRAKNIQYF	TGCGCCAGCAGCTTGGACAGGGCTAAAAACATTCAGTACTTC
TRBV25-1	.	TRBJ2-4	.	CASSEMGAQGNIQYF	TGTGCCAGCAGTGAGATGGGGGCGCAAGGAAACATTCAGTACTTC
TRBV4-1	few	TRBJ2-7	.	CASSQDRAPLRDEGYEQYF	TGCGCCAGCAGCCAAGATCGGGCGCCTCTTCGTGACGAGGGCTACGAGCAGTACTTC
TRBV20-1	few	TRBJ1-6	.	CSARDPVAAYNSPLHF	TGCAGTGCTAGAGATCCCGTGGCCGCCTATAATTCACCCCTCCACTTT
TRBV30	few	TRBJ2-7	.	CAWSALDREQYF	TGTGCCTGGAGCGCCCTCGATCGCGAGCAGTACTTC
TRBV7-2	.	TRBJ1-3	.	CASSSTFLNTIYF	TGTGCCAGCAGCTCAACCTTCCTCAACACCATATATTTT
TRBV7-2	.	TRBJ2-1	.	CPSSLAWTRGNEQFF	TGTCCCAGCAGCTTAGCTTGGACTAGGGGGAATGAGCAGTTCTTC
TRBV4-3	few	TRBJ2-7	.	CASSQGLSPGYEQYF	TGCGCCAGCAGCCAAGGCCTTTCCCCGGGTTACGAGCAGTACTTC
TRBV5-1	few	TRBJ2-1	TRBD2	CASSLVSGANNEQFF	TGCGCCAGCAGCTTGGTTAGCGGGGCCAACAATGAGCAGTTCTTC
TRBV7-2	.	TRBJ1-1	TRBD1	CASSSRQGGEAFF	TGTGCCAGCAGCTCACGACAGGGGGGTGAAGCTTTCTTT
TRBV20-1	few	TRBJ2-2	.	CSEGQSINTGELFF	TGCAGCGAAGGACAGAGCATTAACACCGGGGAGCTGTTTTTT